A single sample is the source of the 13 T cell receptor beta chains below, sequenced in a study of blood T cell repertoires in COVID-19. Only in-frame clones appear in the TCRdb table, and some are missing; sequencing was by immunoSEQ multiplex PCR. The repertoire consists of some 110,000 clones, with roughly 84% occurring once and the leading ten covering roughly 3.5%. Specimen: PBMCs or T cells enriched from blood (not recorded which). These receptors all stem from a woman in her 30s who had recovered from COVID-19.

The chain is built from TRBV28 and TRBJ1-6; 7 bases map to TRBD1. There are 14 residues in the CDR3. With V trimmed by 6 bases and J by 10 bases, 9 bases remained unmatched. Germline V gene data show CDR1 as MDHEN and CDR2 as SYDVKM. CDR3 loop: CASRLQGGRSPLHF. CDR3 nucleotides: TGTGCCAGCAGGCTGCAGGGGGGAAGATCACCCCTCCACTTT.

V gene TRBV29-1 combines with J gene TRBJ1-4; the D is unclear. The CDR3 contains 14 residues. V dropped 4 bases and J dropped 3 bases, with 12 bases sitting between them. Germline CDR1 reads SQVTM; CDR2 reads ANQGSEA. CDR3 loop: CSVAGSGPNEKLFF. The CDR3 region has the DNA TGCAGCGTTGCCGGGAGCGGGCCTAATGAAAAACTGTTTTTT. Drawing the rest from reference TRBV29-1 and TRBJ1-4, the complete variable domain is SAVISQKPSRDICQRGTSLTIQCQVDSQVTMMFWYRQQPGQSLTLIATANQGSEATYESGFVIDKFPISRPNLTFSTLTVSNMSPEDSSIYLCSVAGSGPNEKLFFGSGTQLSVL.

The V and J genes are TRBV10-2 and TRBJ2-3, with a weak D call TRBD2 (5 bases). Trimming removed 6 bases from V and 1 base from J, with 14 bases in between. Germline CDR1 is WSHSY and CDR2 is SAAADI. The CDR3 has 15 amino acids. In nucleotides, the CDR3 is TGCGCCAGCAGAGACCCGGGAACCCGCACAGATACGCAGTATTTT. Translation gives CASRDPGTRTDTQYF.

V usage is TRBV5-4 and J usage is TRBJ1-1; D might be TRBD1 (6 bases). Germline assignment: CDR1 SGHNT and CDR2 YYREEE (reference sequence). The CDR3 covers 15 residues. V dropped 4 bases and J dropped 0 bases, with 13 bases sitting between them. The CDR3 loop reads CASSPRDMLNTEAFF. CDR3 bases: TGTGCCAGCAGCCCAAGGGACATGTTGAACACTGAAGCTTTCTTT.

The rearrangement links TRBV29-1 to TRBJ1-1; perhaps TRBD1 as D (6 bases). The CDR3 contains 12 residues. The germline V and J ends were trimmed by 5 bases and 5 bases, with 12 bases remaining between them. Germline CDR1 reads SQVTM; CDR2 reads ANQGSEA. DNA of the CDR3: TGCAGCGTTATGGGGGCCGGAACTGAAGCTTTCTTT. This codes for CSVMGAGTEAFF. The variable domain in full, completed from reference TRBV29-1 and TRBJ1-1, reads SAVISQKPSRDICQRGTSLTIQCQVDSQVTMMFWYRQQPGQSLTLIATANQGSEATYESGFVIDKFPISRPNLTFSTLTVSNMSPEDSSIYLCSVMGAGTEAFFGQGTRLTVV.

The V gene is TRBV18, the J gene TRBJ1-2, with TRBD1 matching over 10 bases. Germline V gene data show CDR1 as KGHSH and CDR2 as LQKENI. The CDR3 has 15 residues. V lost 3 bases and J lost 6; bases outside the gene matches: 7. The CDR3 DNA follows: TGTGCCAGCTCACCCAGCCGACAGGGGGCGGATGGCTACACCTTC. Translating it yields CASSPSRQGADGYTF. Full variable domain (remainder filled in from reference TRBV18 and TRBJ1-2): NAGVMQNPRHLVRRRGQEARLRCSPMKGHSHVYWYRQLPEEGLKFMVYLQKENIIDESGMPKERFSAEFPKEGPSILRIQQVVRGDSAAYFCASSPSRQGADGYTFGSGTRLTVV.

This chain joins TRBV4-1 and TRBJ2-3; TRBD2 aligns across 12 bases. Per the germline V gene, CDR1 is MGHRA and CDR2 is YSYEKL. Trimming took 1 base from V and 3 from J; bases not matched to a gene: 5. The CDR3 is made up of 17 amino acids. Here the CDR3 DNA reads TGCGCCAGCAGCCAAGCTAGACTAGCGGGAGTTACAGATACGCAGTATTTT. It is translated as CASSQARLAGVTDTQYF.

The genes are TRBV5-4 and TRBJ2-1, with TRBD2 matching 7 bases. Trimming at V came to 4 bases and at J to 10 bases, leaving 8 bases not matched to a gene. The CDR3 extends over 13 amino acids. Germline V CDR1 and CDR2: SGHNT, YYREEE (reference sequence). The CDR3 protein is CASSLVRGGEQFF. CDR3 DNA: TGTGCCAGCAGCCTCGTCCGGGGAGGGGAGCAGTTCTTC. The entire variable domain, with the rest obtained from reference TRBV5-4 and TRBJ2-1, is as follows: ETGVTQSPTHLIKTRGQQVTLRCSSQSGHNTVSWYQQALGQGPQFIFQYYREEENGRGNFPPRFSGLQFPNYSSELNVNALELDDSALYLCASSLVRGGEQFFGPGTRLTVL.

The CDR3 coding sequence is TGTGCCAGCAGCCCGTACAGGGGGGAAGCTTTCTTT. This sequence encodes CASSPYRGEAFF. The rearrangement uses TRBV3-1 (or the pseudogene TRBV3-2) and TRBJ1-1; TRBD1 matches at 8 bases. The length of the CDR3 is 12 residues. Germline CDR1 is LGHDT and CDR2 is YNNKEL (reference sequence). With V trimmed by 4 bases and J by 8 bases, 3 bases remained unmatched.

The rearrangement joins TRBV19 to TRBJ1-2; 11 nucleotides agree with TRBD1. Germline CDR1 and CDR2: LNHDA and SQIVND (reference sequence). CDR3 length equals 14 residues. The J segment lost 9 bases and the V segment lost 5 bases, leaving 8 bases of the junction unmatched. CDR3 sequence reads: CASSPLGQGARYTF. The CDR3 region has the DNA TGTGCCAGTAGTCCTTTAGGACAGGGGGCTCGCTACACCTTC.

This clone was recorded a few times. This sequence joins TRBV6-5 and TRBJ2-7, with 7 positions matching TRBD1. Per the germline V gene, CDR1 is MNHEY and CDR2 is SVGAGI. The V segment lost 7 bases and the J segment 1 base; nucleotides outside the gene matches: 7. This CDR3 contains 14 residues. The CDR3 DNA follows: TGTGCCAGCACCCCCCCGGACAGGTCCTACGAGCAGTACTTC. Its translation is CASTPPDRSYEQYF.

This chain connects TRBV5-1 to TRBJ1-1, with D possibly being TRBD1 (5 bases). Trimming shortened V by 2 bases and J by 0 bases, and 11 bases separated the two germline ends. This CDR3 has 15 amino acids. CDR1 and CDR2 from the germline V gene are SGHRS and YFSETQ. The CDR3 DNA reads TGCGCCAGCAGCTTTCAGGGAGGCATGAACACTGAAGCTTTCTTT. It is translated as CASSFQGGMNTEAFF.

This chain links TRBV7-2 with TRBJ2-7; tentatively, D is TRBD1 (5 bases). In germline, CDR1 is SGHTA, CDR2 FQGNSA. The ends were cut back, 2 bases at V and 3 bases at J, with 11 bases in the middle. The CDR3 contains 14 residues. CDR3 sequence: CASSLRGSGYEQYF. CDR3 coding DNA: TGTGCCAGCAGCTTAAGGGGTTCAGGCTACGAGCAGTACTTC.